What follows is one TCR beta chain and its context. This clonotype came up once. Its antigen is still unknown. Within one base of it there is no much larger clone, and no base qualities were kept. Single-read evidence is weak. Flow cytometry had shown CD8+CD57+ cell expansion in the patients selected for sequencing. Every patient had a diagnosis of severe acquired aplastic anemia based on International Study of Aplastic Anemia and Agranulocytosis and Camitta criteria. No therapy had been received by the patients at the time of blood sampling. In this study, sorted CD4+ and CD8+ T cells from the blood of healthy subjects and of severe aplastic anemia patients had their TCR repertoires deep-sequenced. In the USA, patient enrollment took place under clinicaltrials.gov protocols 00001620, 01623167, 00001397, 00071045, 00081523 and 00961064. Ficoll-Paque density gradient centrifugation was used to isolate peripheral blood mononuclear cells. Before DNA extraction, CD4+ and CD8+ T cells were sorted with FACS or magnetic beads.

The record originates from a study of CD8+CD57+ T cells in acquired aplastic anemia (dated by TCRdb to about 2018). At the level of the whole study: DNA extracted from sorted CD4+ and CD8+ cells had a mean of approximately 3 ug, with a range of roughly 0.18 to 27.4 ug. CD8+CD57+ expansion was defined as frequency above the mean frequency observed in healthy subjects.

What the work shows at the level of the full study, not this receptor alone: Patients and healthy controls showed no significant difference in CD8+ Simpson's diversity (P=0.060). Roughly 30 CD8+ CDR3 sequences were found to be shared between patients and controls, but these sequences appeared to be highly expressed in patients and within the immunodominant clones of the patients.

TCR beta VDJ combination and CDR3 sequence profiling used genomic DNA as the template. An Illumina HiSeq 2000 was the platform used for TCR repertoire sequencing. In the original analysis: TRBV/TRBJ rearrangement plots, CDR3 size and DJ length profiles, and Simpson's diversity index were used to evaluate the repertoires. Whichever DNA sequence was most abundant in the deep sequencing data was defined as the immunodominant clone. CDR3 amino acid sequences were screened for sharing across subjects and were compared with published repertoires and the VDJdb database. The public reads were quality trimmed at Q25 with fastp and then assembled into clones with MiXCR by TCRdb, keeping productive beta chains. Rows are unified per CDR3 protein, each entry keeping the most common DNA and genes. These V and J calls originate from TCRdb's pipeline instead of the authors' own analysis. Present in this sample are about 190,000 distinct CDR3 sequences, roughly half of which were seen just once. The ten largest account for 8% to 10% of the sample.

Sequencing input: sorted CD4+, CD8+, or CD8+CD57+ T cells (not recorded which) from PBMCs. This TCR derives from a human donor with aplastic anemia.

The base sequence is TGTGCCAGCAGCTTAACGACGCAAGATACGCAGTATTTT. The translation is CASSLTTQDTQYF. The chain is assembled from TRBV7-3 and TRBJ2-3, with the D segment identity uncertain. From a lookup of the germline V gene, CDR1 and CDR2 are SGHTA and FQGTGA. The germline ends are 6 bases apart after V is trimmed by 0 bases and J by 5 bases. The CDR3 measures 13 amino acids from cysteine to phenylalanine. The only DNA kept is the CDR3, 39 bases in frame from the first base.